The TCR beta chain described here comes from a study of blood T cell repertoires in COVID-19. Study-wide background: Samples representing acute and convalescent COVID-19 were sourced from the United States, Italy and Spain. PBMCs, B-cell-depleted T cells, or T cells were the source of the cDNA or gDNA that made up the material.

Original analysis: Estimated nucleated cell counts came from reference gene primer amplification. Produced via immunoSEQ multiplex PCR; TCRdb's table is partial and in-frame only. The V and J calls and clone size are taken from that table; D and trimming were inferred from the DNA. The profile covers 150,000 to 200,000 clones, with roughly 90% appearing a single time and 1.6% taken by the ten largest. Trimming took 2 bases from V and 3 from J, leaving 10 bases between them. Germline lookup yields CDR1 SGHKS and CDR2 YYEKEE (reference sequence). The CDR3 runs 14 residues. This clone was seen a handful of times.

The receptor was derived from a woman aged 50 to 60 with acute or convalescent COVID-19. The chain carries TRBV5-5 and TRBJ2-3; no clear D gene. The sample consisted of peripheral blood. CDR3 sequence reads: CASSLVERTDTQYF. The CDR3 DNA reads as TGTGCCAGCAGCTTAGTAGAGAGGACAGATACGCAGTATTTT.